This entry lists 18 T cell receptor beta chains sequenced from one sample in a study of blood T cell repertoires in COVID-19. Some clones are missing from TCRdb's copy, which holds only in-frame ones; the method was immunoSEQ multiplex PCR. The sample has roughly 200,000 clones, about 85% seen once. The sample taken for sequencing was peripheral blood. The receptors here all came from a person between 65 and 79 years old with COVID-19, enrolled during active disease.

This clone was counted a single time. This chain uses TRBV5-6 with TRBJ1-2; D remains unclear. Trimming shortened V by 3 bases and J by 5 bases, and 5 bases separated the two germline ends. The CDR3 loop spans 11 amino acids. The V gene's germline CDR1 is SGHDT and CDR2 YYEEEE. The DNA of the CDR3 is TGTGCCAGCAGCTCTTCTTATGGCTACACCTTC. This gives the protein CASSSSYGYTF.

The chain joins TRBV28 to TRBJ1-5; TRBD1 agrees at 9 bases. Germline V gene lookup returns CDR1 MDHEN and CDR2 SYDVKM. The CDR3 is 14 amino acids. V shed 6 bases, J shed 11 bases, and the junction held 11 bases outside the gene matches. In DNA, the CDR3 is TGTGCCAGCAGCCCGGGACAGGGCTTGGTGGCCCAGCATTTT. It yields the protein CASSPGQGLVAQHF.

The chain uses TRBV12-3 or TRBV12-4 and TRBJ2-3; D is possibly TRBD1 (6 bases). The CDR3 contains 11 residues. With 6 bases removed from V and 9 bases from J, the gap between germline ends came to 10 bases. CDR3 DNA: TGTGCCAGCAGGGACAGAAAGACGCAGTATTTT. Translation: CASRDRKTQYF.

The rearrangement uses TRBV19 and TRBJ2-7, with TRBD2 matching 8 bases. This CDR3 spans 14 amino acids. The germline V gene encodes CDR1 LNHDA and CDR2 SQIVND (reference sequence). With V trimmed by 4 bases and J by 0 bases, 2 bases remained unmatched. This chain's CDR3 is CASSRAGASYEQYF. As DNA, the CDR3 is TGTGCCAGTAGTAGAGCGGGAGCCTCCTACGAGCAGTACTTC.

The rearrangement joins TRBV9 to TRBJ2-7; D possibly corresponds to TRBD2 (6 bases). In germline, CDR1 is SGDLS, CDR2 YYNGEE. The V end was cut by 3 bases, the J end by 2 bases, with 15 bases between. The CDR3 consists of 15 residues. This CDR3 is CASSGQGAGPYEQYF. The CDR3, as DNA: TGTGCCAGCAGCGGGCAAGGGGCGGGACCCTACGAGCAGTACTTC.

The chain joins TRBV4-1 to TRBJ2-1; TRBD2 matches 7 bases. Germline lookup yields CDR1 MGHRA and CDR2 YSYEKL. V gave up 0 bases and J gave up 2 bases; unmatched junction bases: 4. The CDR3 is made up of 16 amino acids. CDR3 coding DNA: TGCGCCAGCAGCCAAGACCCCGCGGGGGCCTACAATGAGCAGTTCTTC. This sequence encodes CASSQDPAGAYNEQFF.

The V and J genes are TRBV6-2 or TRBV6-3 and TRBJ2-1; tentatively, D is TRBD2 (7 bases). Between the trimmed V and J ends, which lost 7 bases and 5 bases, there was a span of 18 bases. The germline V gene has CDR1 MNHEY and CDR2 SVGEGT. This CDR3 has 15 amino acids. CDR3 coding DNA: TGTGCCAGCACCCCGTACGGGGGGCCAAACAATGAGCAGTTCTTC. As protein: CASTPYGGPNNEQFF.

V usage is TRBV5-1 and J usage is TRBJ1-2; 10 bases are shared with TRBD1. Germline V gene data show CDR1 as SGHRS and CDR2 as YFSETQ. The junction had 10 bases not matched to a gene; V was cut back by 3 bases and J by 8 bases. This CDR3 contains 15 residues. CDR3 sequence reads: CASSSGTGVLVGYTF. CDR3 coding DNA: TGCGCCAGCAGCTCCGGGACAGGGGTTCTTGTCGGCTACACCTTC.

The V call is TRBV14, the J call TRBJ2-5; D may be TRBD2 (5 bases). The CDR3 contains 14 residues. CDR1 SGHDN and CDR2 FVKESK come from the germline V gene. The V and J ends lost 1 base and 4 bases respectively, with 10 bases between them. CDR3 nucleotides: TGTGCCAGCAGCCAAGTCACGGGGTTAGAGACCCAGTACTTC. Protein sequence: CASSQVTGLETQYF.

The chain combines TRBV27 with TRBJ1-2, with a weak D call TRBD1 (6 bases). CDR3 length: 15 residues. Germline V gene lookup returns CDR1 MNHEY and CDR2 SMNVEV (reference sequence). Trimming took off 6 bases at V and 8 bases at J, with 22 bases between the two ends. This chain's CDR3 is CASRMGDGQIKGYTF. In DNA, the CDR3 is TGTGCCAGCAGGATGGGAGACGGACAGATTAAGGGCTACACCTTC.

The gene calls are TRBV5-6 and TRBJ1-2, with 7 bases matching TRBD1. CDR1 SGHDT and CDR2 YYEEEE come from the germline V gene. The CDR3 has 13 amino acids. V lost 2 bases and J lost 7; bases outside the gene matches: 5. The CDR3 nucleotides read TGTGCCAGCAGCTTCGACAGGGTAGGTGGCTACACCTTC. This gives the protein CASSFDRVGGYTF.

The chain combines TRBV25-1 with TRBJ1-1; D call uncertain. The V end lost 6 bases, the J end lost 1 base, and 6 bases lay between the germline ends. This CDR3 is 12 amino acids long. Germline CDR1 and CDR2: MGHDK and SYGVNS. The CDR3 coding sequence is TGTGCCAGCAGGAGAACGAACACTGAAGCTTTCTTT. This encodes CASRRTNTEAFF.

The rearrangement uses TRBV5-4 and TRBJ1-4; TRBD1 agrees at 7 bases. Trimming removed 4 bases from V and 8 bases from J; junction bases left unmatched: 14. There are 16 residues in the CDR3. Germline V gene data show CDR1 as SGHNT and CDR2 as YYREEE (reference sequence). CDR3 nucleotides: TGTGCCAGCAGCCAGGGGGTCTCAACGGTCAGGGAAAAACTGTTTTTT. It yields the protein CASSQGVSTVREKLFF.

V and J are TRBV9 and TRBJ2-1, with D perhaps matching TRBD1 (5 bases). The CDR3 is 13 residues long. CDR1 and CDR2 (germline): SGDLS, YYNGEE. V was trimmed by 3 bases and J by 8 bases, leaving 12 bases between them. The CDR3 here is CASSGQGFHEQFF. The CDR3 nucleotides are TGTGCCAGCAGCGGGCAGGGTTTCCATGAGCAGTTCTTC.

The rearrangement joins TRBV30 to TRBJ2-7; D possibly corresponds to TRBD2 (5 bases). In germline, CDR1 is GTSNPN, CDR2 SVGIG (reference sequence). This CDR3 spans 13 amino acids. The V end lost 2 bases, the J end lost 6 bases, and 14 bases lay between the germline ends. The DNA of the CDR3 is TGTGCCTGGAGTCAAGGGAGAAAAGCCGAGCAGTACTTC. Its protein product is CAWSQGRKAEQYF.

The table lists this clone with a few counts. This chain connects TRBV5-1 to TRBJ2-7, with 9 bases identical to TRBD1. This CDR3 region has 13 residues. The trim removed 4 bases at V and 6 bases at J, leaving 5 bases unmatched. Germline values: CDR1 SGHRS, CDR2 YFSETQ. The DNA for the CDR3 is TGCGCCAGCAGCCCGGGACAGGGATTCGAGCAGTACTTC. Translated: CASSPGQGFEQYF.

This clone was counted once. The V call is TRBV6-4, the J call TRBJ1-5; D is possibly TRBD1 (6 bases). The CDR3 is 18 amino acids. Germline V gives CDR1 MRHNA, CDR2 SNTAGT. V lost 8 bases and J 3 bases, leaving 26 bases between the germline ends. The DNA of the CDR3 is TGTGCCAGCCCCGAAGGAGTGAGCAGGGGAGCGGTCAATCAGCCCCAGCATTTT. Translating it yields CASPEGVSRGAVNQPQHF.

CDR3 bases: TGCGCCAGCAGCGCGGACAGGGAGGGAAATGAGCAGTTCTTC. Protein: CASSADREGNEQFF. The chain is built from TRBV5-1 and TRBJ2-1; maybe TRBD1 (8 bases). Germline-derived CDR1 and CDR2 are SGHRS and YFSETQ. The V and J ends lost 4 bases and 7 bases respectively, with 15 bases between them. This CDR3 spans 14 amino acids.